This T cell receptor (beta chain) was identified in a study of CD8+ T cells in alopecia areata. Study information: Each of the treated patients was given oral tofacitinib, 5 to 10 mg twice daily, for moderate-to-severe alopecia areata.

Remarks on this clone: Antigen unknown.

Study-level results: Compared with normal scalp, lesional scalp had higher clonality and more expanded CD8+ clones.

RNA extraction and reverse transcription yielded cDNA as sequencing template. Profiled with immunoSEQ multiplex PCR; TCRdb holds only in-frame clones, not every one. The profile shows 150,000 or so clones, under 60% of them singletons. Deletions cut 0 bases from V and 5 bases from J, with 17 bases between. Germline V gives CDR1 GTSNPN, CDR2 SVGIG (reference sequence). The CDR3 has 16 residues. The V gene is TRBV30, the J gene TRBJ2-1; D tentatively reads TRBD1 or TRBD2 (5 bases each). The input for sequencing was CD8+ T cells sorted from blood, taken at week 0. The receptor's source is a human donor with alopecia areata. This chain's CDR3 is CAWSVGTLGWNNEQFF. The DNA of the CDR3 is TGTGCCTGGAGTGTGGGGACCCTAGGATGGAACAATGAGCAGTTCTTC.